The 29 T cell receptor beta chains in this list originate from one sample, sequenced in a study of Graves' ophthalmopathy and Graves' hyperthyroidism. Using RNA transcripts, the TCR beta CDR3 regions were amplified. HTBI-primed first-round RT-PCR preceded second-round multiplex PCR. TCRdb independently ran MiXCR on the multiplex PCR reads; one entry per CDR3 protein. The sample has about 640,000 distinct CDR3 sequences, about 41% seen once. The specimen sequenced was peripheral blood. The receptors were gathered from an adult man with Graves' ophthalmopathy.

This clonotype was detected many times. The chain combines TRBV24-1 with TRBJ2-6; D might be TRBD1 (6 bases). This CDR3 has 16 amino acids. Trimming pared 5 bases from V and 2 bases from J, leaving 12 bases between. CDR1 is KGHDR, CDR2 SFDVKD, per germline. Here the CDR3 DNA reads TGTGCCACCAGTGGCCCACAGGGTGCTGGGGCCAACGTCCTGACTTTC. Amino acids: CATSGPQGAGANVLTF.

For this clonotype: A read error may produce the germline difference seen at one junction end. The chain uses TRBV5-6 and TRBJ1-3, with a tentative D call TRBD1 (5 bases). The germline CDR1 and CDR2 sequences are SGHDT and YYEEEE. The CDR3 covers 16 residues. This CDR3 reads CASSLWGRYSGNTMYF. The CDR3 DNA reads TGTGCCAGCAGCTTGTGGGGCCGCTACTCTGGAAACACCATGTATTTT.

This clonotype was counted at least ten times. The chain uses TRBV11-2 and TRBJ1-2; 8 nucleotides line up with TRBD1. Germline CDR1 reads SGHAT; CDR2 reads FQNNGV. The CDR3 sequence is 13 residues long. The V segment lost 6 bases and the J segment 4 bases; nucleotides outside the gene matches: 4. The CDR3 sequence: CASRAQGVYGYTF. In nucleotides, the CDR3 is TGTGCCAGCAGGGCACAGGGGGTCTATGGCTACACCTTC.

Ten or more counts support this clonotype. The chain recombines TRBV4-1 with TRBJ2-7; no reliable D call. CDR1 MGHRA and CDR2 YSYEKL come from the germline V gene. The CDR3 has 15 residues. Trimming took off 0 bases at V and 3 bases at J, with 12 bases between the two ends. CDR3 amino acids: CASSQERTASYEQYF. The CDR3, as DNA: TGCGCCAGCAGCCAAGAAAGGACGGCAAGCTACGAGCAGTACTTC.

This clonotype was seen ten or more times. The genes are TRBV9 and TRBJ1-1; D gene ambiguous. The ends were cut back, 2 bases at V and 8 bases at J, with 10 bases in the middle. The CDR3 sequence is 12 residues long. Germline lookup yields CDR1 SGDLS and CDR2 YYNGEE. The CDR3 coding sequence is TGTGCCAGCAGCGTTGGGGATGAAGAAGCTTTCTTT. Translated: CASSVGDEEAFF.

In this sample, this clonotype turned up many times. This chain connects TRBV20-1 to TRBJ1-2; D gene ambiguous. The CDR3 runs to 12 residues. V was clipped by 8 bases and J by 6 bases, with 16 bases between them. Looked up from germline, CDR1 is DFQATT and CDR2 is SNEGSKA (reference sequence). In DNA, the CDR3 is TGCAGTATTATGACCGGGCCCCATGGCTACACCTTC. It is translated as CSIMTGPHGYTF.

In its sample, this clonotype was seen a few times. V gene TRBV6-5 combines with J gene TRBJ1-1; tentatively, D is TRBD1 (6 bases). The CDR3 consists of 13 residues. Trimming removed 5 bases from V and 4 bases from J, with 11 bases in between. Germline V gene data show CDR1 as MNHEY and CDR2 as SVGAGI. As DNA, the CDR3 is TGTGCCAGCAGTCGACAGGAGGTCACTGAAGCTTTCTTT. Translation: CASSRQEVTEAFF.

The chain employs TRBV29-1 and TRBJ2-7; a weak D match, TRBD2 (6 bases). Germline loops: CDR1 SQVTM, CDR2 ANQGSEA. This CDR3 contains 13 residues. The V end lost 8 bases, the J end lost 5 bases, and 19 bases lay between the germline ends. CDR3 coding DNA: TGCAGCAGCCACCCAGGGCGGGGCCACGAGCAGTACTTC. It is translated as CSSHPGRGHEQYF.

With regard to this clonotype: Its ends do not fully match the called genes, so a read error is possible. V gene TRBV9 combines with J gene TRBJ2-7, with 7 bases identical to TRBD1. The CDR3 sequence is 15 residues long. Germline V gene data show CDR1 as SGDLS and CDR2 as YYNGEE. CDR3 loop: CASSQGGIGTGELYF. CDR3 coding DNA: TGTGCCAGCAGCCAAGGGGGCATCGGCACCGGGGAGCTGTACTTC.

This clonotype was seen ten or more times. Here the CDR3 reads CASSVMGELKETQYF. The CDR3 nucleotides are TGTGCCAGCAGTGTGATGGGTGAACTGAAAGAGACCCAGTACTTC. The chain combines TRBV9 with TRBJ2-5; D call uncertain. The CDR3 runs to 15 residues. The germline V gene has CDR1 SGDLS and CDR2 YYNGEE. V shed 5 bases and J shed 3 bases, with 17 bases lying between them.

On this clonotype itself: Given a much more abundant clone one base away, this may be a read error. The V and J genes are TRBV10-3 and TRBJ2-7; no reliable D call. With 10 bases removed from V and 6 bases from J, the gap between germline ends came to 10 bases. Germline CDR1 is ENHRY and CDR2 is SYGVKD. The CDR3 is 10 amino acids. The CDR3, as DNA: TGTGCCACTAAGGAGCCCGAGCAGTACTTC. It codes for CATKEPEQYF.

This sequence joins TRBV29-1 and TRBJ2-3, with TRBD2 matching 8 bases. V lost 3 bases and J lost 3; bases outside the gene matches: 11. From germline, CDR1 is SQVTM and CDR2 ANQGSEA. The CDR3 totals 16 residues. The CDR3 loop is CSVDHPGGPGTDTQYF. Here the CDR3 DNA reads TGCAGCGTTGATCATCCGGGAGGGCCAGGTACAGATACGCAGTATTTT.

V is TRBV7-2 and J is TRBJ2-7; D is possibly TRBD2 (5 bases). V lost 5 bases and J lost 9, with 17 bases in between. CDR1 and CDR2 from the germline V gene are SGHTA and FQGNSA. This CDR3 has 13 residues. The CDR3 reads CASSRNDGVGQYF. CDR3 DNA sequence: TGTGCCAGCAGCCGTAATGACGGGGTCGGGCAGTACTTC.

This clonotype has only a few counts. This chain links TRBV5-4 with TRBJ2-2, with D possibly matching TRBD2 (7 bases). V was shortened by 0 bases and J by 6 bases, with 12 bases between the two germline ends. The CDR3 has 15 amino acids. Per germline, CDR1 SGHNT and CDR2 YYREEE (reference sequence). As DNA, the CDR3 is TGTGCCAGCAGCTTGGGAGGGGGAGGGGCCGGGGAGCTGTTTTTT. Translated, it gives CASSLGGGGAGELFF.

Notes on this clonotype: This likely comes from a read error, as the CDR3 has no conserved phenylalanine or tryptophan at its end. The genes are TRBV12-3 or TRBV12-4 and TRBJ1-1, with TRBD1 matching 9 bases. The CDR3 is made up of 14 amino acids. Trimming removed 5 bases from V and 4 bases from J; junction bases left unmatched: 5. CDR3 bases: TGTGCCAGCAGTCAACAGGGGGCAGGCACTGAAGCTTTCCTT. It yields the protein CASSQQGAGTEAFL.

The chain carries TRBV20-1 and TRBJ1-5; D remains ambiguous. Trimming took 2 bases from V and 9 from J, leaving 2 bases between them. Germline V lookup: CDR1 DFQATT, CDR2 SNEGSKA (reference sequence). The CDR3 is made up of 9 amino acids. Written as DNA, the CDR3 is TGCAGTGCTAGACCGCCCCAGCATTTT. Protein: CSARPPQHF.

This clonotype was seen only a few times. The rearrangement joins TRBV2 to TRBJ1-6; perhaps TRBD1 as D (5 bases). V lost 8 bases, J lost 2 bases, and 13 bases lay in between. Per the germline V gene, CDR1 is SNHLY and CDR2 is FYNNEI. The CDR3 runs to 15 residues. The CDR3 nucleotides read TGTGCCAGCTCACCTGAGGACACCTATAATTCACCCCTCCACTTT. Residues: CASSPEDTYNSPLHF.

In this sample, this clonotype turned up many times. The J gene is TRBJ2-2, the V gene TRBV7-3; the match to TRBD1 covers 9 bases. After removal of 5 bases from V and 5 bases from J, the junction contained 9 bases not matched to a gene. The length of the CDR3 is 16 residues. Germline-derived CDR1 and CDR2 are SGHTA and FQGTGA. CDR3 in amino acids: CASSLLPGQGTGELFF. The CDR3 DNA follows: TGTGCCAGCAGCCTGCTACCGGGACAGGGTACCGGGGAGCTGTTTTTT.

Many counts were recorded for this clonotype. CDR3 sequence (DNA): TGCGCCAGCAGCCCGAGGGAAGGGACCTATGGCTACACCTTC. Translation: CASSPREGTYGYTF. This chain connects TRBV4-3 to TRBJ1-2, with D perhaps TRBD1 (5 bases). The CDR3 consists of 14 residues. V dropped 4 bases and J dropped 4 bases, with 13 bases sitting between them. Germline assignment: CDR1 LGHNA and CDR2 YSLEER.

In its sample, this clonotype was seen many times. The rearrangement uses TRBV7-9 and TRBJ1-1, with D possibly being TRBD1 (6 bases). The length of the CDR3 is 13 residues. Germline assignment: CDR1 SEHNR and CDR2 FQNEAQ (reference sequence). Trimming shortened V by 4 bases and J by 6 bases, and 12 bases separated the two germline ends. CDR3 coding DNA: TGTGCCAGCAGCTACCCGGGGGCTCCTGAAGCTTTCTTT. Translation gives CASSYPGAPEAFF. Supplemented by reference TRBV7-9 and TRBJ1-1, the full variable domain reads DTGVSQNPRHKITKRGQNVTFRCDPISEHNRLYWYRQTLGQGPEFLTYFQNEAQLEKSRLLSDRFSAERPKGSFSTLEIQRTEQGDSAMYLCASSYPGAPEAFFGQGTRLTVV.

V usage is TRBV9 and J usage is TRBJ2-3, with a tentative D call TRBD2 (6 bases). The V end was cut by 5 bases, the J end by 1 base, with 11 bases between. The germline CDR1 and CDR2 sequences are SGDLS and YYNGEE. The CDR3 runs 14 residues. The CDR3 is CASSDGGRTDTQYF. CDR3 coding DNA: TGTGCCAGCAGTGACGGGGGACGCACAGATACGCAGTATTTT.

This clonotype was detected many times. The chain is built from TRBV7-9 and TRBJ2-2; D is uncertain. Germline CDR1 reads SEHNR; CDR2 reads FQNEAQ (reference sequence). The CDR3 is made up of 13 amino acids. V was pared by 5 bases and J by 7 bases, with 11 bases between. CDR3 sequence: CASSPPGSGELFF. The DNA of the CDR3 is TGTGCCAGCAGCCCCCCCGGCAGCGGGGAGCTGTTTTTT.

At least ten counts were recorded for this clonotype. The chain carries TRBV29-1 and TRBJ2-3; D gene ambiguous. Between the trimmed V and J ends, which lost 4 bases and 0 bases, there was a span of 14 bases. Germline V gives CDR1 SQVTM, CDR2 ANQGSEA. CDR3 length: 15 amino acids. CDR3 nucleotides: TGCAGCGTTGCACCTCCTCGGCAGAGCACAGATACGCAGTATTTT. It codes for CSVAPPRQSTDTQYF.

This clonotype came up a few times. This sequence joins TRBV18 and TRBJ1-5, with D tentatively TRBD1 (6 bases). Trimming took off 3 bases at V and 4 bases at J, with 13 bases between the two ends. This CDR3 has 15 residues. Germline-derived CDR1 and CDR2 are KGHSH and LQKENI. The CDR3 DNA is TGTGCCAGCTCACCTCCAGGGGCTGAAAATCAGCCCCAGCATTTT. Translated: CASSPPGAENQPQHF.

This clonotype has just one count. J is TRBJ1-4 and V is TRBV19; 7 nucleotides align to TRBD1. There are 12 residues in the CDR3. V shed 10 bases and J 7 bases; nucleotides not matched to a gene: 6. From germline, CDR1 is LNHDA and CDR2 SQIVND (reference sequence). CDR3 protein: CATRQGSEKLFF. The DNA for the CDR3 is TGTGCCACTCGACAGGGAAGTGAAAAACTGTTTTTT.

V and J are TRBV10-3 and TRBJ2-2; D gene ambiguous. Trimming left V 3 bases short and J 7 bases short, with 9 bases between. Germline V lookup: CDR1 ENHRY, CDR2 SYGVKD. The CDR3 sequence is 13 residues long. CDR3 residues: CAISEVLGGELFF. CDR3 nucleotides: TGTGCCATCAGTGAAGTGTTAGGCGGGGAGCTGTTTTTT.

This clonotype was counted between two and nine times. The chain is built from TRBV9 and TRBJ2-7, with D possibly TRBD2 on 5 matching bases. V lost 0 bases and J 5 bases, leaving 12 bases between the germline ends. Per germline, CDR1 SGDLS and CDR2 YYNGEE. The CDR3 contains 14 residues. DNA for the CDR3: TGTGCCAGCAGCGTAGTCGGCGGGTCGGACGAGCAGTACTTC. It yields the protein CASSVVGGSDEQYF.

This chain's CDR3 is CASTSLPGLETQYF. CDR3 in DNA: TGTGCCAGCACTTCCCTCCCGGGGTTGGAGACCCAGTACTTC. The chain joins TRBV6-5 to TRBJ2-5, with a weak D call TRBD2 (5 bases). This CDR3 comprises 14 residues. Trimming removed 7 bases at V and 5 bases at J, with 17 bases between. Germline V gene data show CDR1 as MNHEY and CDR2 as SVGAGI.

The chain couples TRBV15 to TRBJ1-2; D perhaps matches TRBD1 (5 bases). Germline V gives CDR1 LNHNV, CDR2 YYDKDF (reference sequence). The CDR3 is 14 amino acids. Trimming cost V 3 bases and J 4 bases, with 12 bases left between them. CDR3 nucleotides: TGTGCCACCAGCAGGAGAACAGGCGGCTATGGCTACACCTTC. Translated: CATSRRTGGYGYTF.